Reported below is one T cell receptor beta chain. What this receptor recognizes is not known. Per-base quality was not reported, and no clone a single base away is much larger than it. For the CD8 naive samples, CD45RO-negative cells were positively selected for CCR7, yielding a CD45RA+CCR7+ population from which TemRA cells were excluded. Donors were healthy HIV-negative adults with no recently reported acute infections or vaccinations. All donors were Caucasian adults living in Nashville, Tennessee, USA. Blood was obtained by leukapheresis, after which PBMCs were separated by Ficoll-Histopaque density gradient centrifugation and cryopreserved in liquid nitrogen vapor phase. Analytical flow cytometry was used to check the purity and quantity of each magnetically sorted T cell population. Genomic DNA was isolated from each sorted fraction and quantified by UV absorbance on a Nanodrop 2000c. The data stem from a study of shared clonotypes between healthy human individuals (TCRdb year 2020). About the full investigation: The cohort comprised a couple of women and three men aged 18 to 49 years. Per donor, three plates each were used for CD4 naive and CD4 memory, two for CD8 naive, and one for CD8 memory. To estimate repertoire size and how much clonotype sharing occurs between individuals, the study deeply sequenced the blood TCR repertoires of five healthy adults. To increase sequencing depth and limit assay-specific biases, TCR repertoire library preparation and sequencing were carried out by different laboratories using diverse techniques. Leukapheresis yielded between about 0.85 and 10 billion PBMCs per donor. Beyond this particular receptor, the publication reports: Sampling was restricted to blood, and TCR repertoires in tissue are likely to differ from TCR repertoires in blood. Even with the large sequencing depth, rarefaction of the sorted-subset datasets indicated that sequencing was incomplete. Because the study included only a small number of donors, the genetic and exposure-history diversity represented was limited. Naive subsets generally had larger estimated clonotype richness than memory subsets did. Pairwise subsampling indicated that sequencing depth was expected to affect the degree of clonotype sharing among donors. Across four donors, approximately 5% of naive CD4, over 3% of naive CD8, about 2.3% of memory CD4, and 0.4% of memory CD8 clonotypes were shared. Clonotypes shared by all four sorted-subset donors showed higher generation probabilities than non-shared clonotypes.

Using the deep immunoSEQ assay, multiplex PCR amplified TCR CDR3 regions from genomic DNA. Extracted genomic DNA from each cell subset was spread evenly across all wells of several immunoSEQ 96-well plates, with each plate serving as a replicate. Each replicate PCR for sorted subsets received roughly 0.2 ug genomic DNA, equal to roughly 29,000 T cell genomes. Purified libraries were measured with a Qubit 3.0 fluorometer, size-checked on a Bioanalyzer 2100, and measured again with the KAPA Library Quantification kit. A separate single-read 150-cycle Illumina NextSeq 550 flow cell was used to sequence each immunoSEQ 96-well plate. The authors' pipeline ran thus. Because the immunoSEQ output held only junctional sequences and lacked quality scores, the filtering could not match the filtering applied to full-length reads. Sequences were annotated with PyIR, a Python wrapper for IgBLAST v1.9, using IMGT germline references to assign V/J genes and CDR3. Any read was removed if the V/J assignment was weak (E-value above 1e-6), the CDR3 was missing, or the read contained stop codons, out-of-frame junctions, or ambiguous translated residues. A V3J clonotype was defined by an identical inferred V gene, J gene, and CDR3 amino acid sequence. To compute the percentage overlap between repertoires, the number of shared unique clonotypes was divided by the size of the smaller repertoire. RTK rarefaction, the Chao1 estimator, and Recon v2.1 estimates of unobserved clonotypes were used to assess repertoire richness. For all TCRbeta clonotypes obtained by the gDNA method from a few donors, generation probabilities were computed with OLGA. TCRdb mirrors the immuneACCESS table, restricted to in-frame sequences. Some clones are absent from its copies; in checked studies, under half trace to an unresolved V gene, and the reason for the others is unknown. The V and J calls and clone size were taken over from that table, and D and trimming were inferred from the DNA. Across this sample there are 750,000 to 1,000,000 clones, with 80% to 95% seen only once. The ten largest clones add up to approximately 25% of the sample.

V is reduced by 0 bases and J by 5 bases, leaving a spacing of 16 bases between them. Via the germline V gene, CDR1 is MGHRA and CDR2 YSYEKL. The CDR3 spans 17 residues, from the cysteine through the phenylalanine. This entry keeps only the CDR3 DNA: 51 bases, framed from base 1. Source material: naive CD8+ T cells sorted from blood. Interpreted using the paper, the cell subset or site label stands for: CD45RA+CCR7+. The source of this sequence is a man under 40 in good health. The chain was built from TRBV4-1 and TRBJ1-4, with TRBD1 perhaps the D gene, on 6 matching bases. The sequence in DNA is TGCGCCAGCAGCCAAGATTGGGGGGGGACAATAAATGAAAAACTGTTTTTT. Its protein is CASSQDWGGTINEKLFF.